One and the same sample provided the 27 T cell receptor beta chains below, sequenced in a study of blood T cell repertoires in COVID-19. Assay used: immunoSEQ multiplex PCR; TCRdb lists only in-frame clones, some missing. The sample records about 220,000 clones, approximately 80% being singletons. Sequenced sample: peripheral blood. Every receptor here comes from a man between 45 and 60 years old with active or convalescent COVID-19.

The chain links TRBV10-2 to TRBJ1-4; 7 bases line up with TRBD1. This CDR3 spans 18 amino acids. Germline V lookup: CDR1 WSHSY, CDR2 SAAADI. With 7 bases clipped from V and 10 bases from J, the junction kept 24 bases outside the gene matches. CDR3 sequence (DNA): TGCGCCAGCACCCGAGGTGCAGGGGGGTCGGGGGACGTCGGAAAACTGTTTTTT. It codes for CASTRGAGGSGDVGKLFF.

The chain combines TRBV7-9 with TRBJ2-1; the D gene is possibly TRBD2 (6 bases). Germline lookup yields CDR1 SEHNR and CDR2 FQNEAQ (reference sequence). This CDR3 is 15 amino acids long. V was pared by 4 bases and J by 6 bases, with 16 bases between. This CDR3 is CASSSTHFSGNEQFF. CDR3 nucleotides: TGTGCCAGCAGCTCCACTCACTTTAGCGGCAATGAGCAGTTCTTC.

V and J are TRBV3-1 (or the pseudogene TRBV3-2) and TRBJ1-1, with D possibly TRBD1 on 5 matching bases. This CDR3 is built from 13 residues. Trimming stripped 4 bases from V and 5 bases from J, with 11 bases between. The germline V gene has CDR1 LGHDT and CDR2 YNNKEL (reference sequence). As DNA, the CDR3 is TGTGCCAGCAGCCTACAGGTGAGGACTGAAGCTTTCTTT. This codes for CASSLQVRTEAFF.

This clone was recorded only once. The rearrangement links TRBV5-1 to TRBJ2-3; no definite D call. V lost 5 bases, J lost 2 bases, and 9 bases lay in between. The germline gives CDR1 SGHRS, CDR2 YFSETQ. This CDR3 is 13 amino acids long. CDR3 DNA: TGCGCCAGCAGTCTCTACCCCACAGATACGCAGTATTTT. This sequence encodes CASSLYPTDTQYF.

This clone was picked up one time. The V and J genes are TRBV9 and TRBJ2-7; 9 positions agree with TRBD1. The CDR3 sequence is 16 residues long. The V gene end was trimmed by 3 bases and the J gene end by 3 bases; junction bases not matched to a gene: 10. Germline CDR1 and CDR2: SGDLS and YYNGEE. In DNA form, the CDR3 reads TGTGCCAGCAGCGCAGACGTGGGACAGGGAGGCTACGAGCAGTACTTC. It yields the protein CASSADVGQGGYEQYF.

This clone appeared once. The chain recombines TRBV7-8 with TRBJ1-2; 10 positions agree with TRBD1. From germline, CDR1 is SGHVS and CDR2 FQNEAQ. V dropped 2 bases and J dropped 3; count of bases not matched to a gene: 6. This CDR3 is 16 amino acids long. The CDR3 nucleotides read TGTGCCAGCAGCTTATGGGACGACAGGGGGCACTATGGCTACACCTTC. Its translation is CASSLWDDRGHYGYTF.

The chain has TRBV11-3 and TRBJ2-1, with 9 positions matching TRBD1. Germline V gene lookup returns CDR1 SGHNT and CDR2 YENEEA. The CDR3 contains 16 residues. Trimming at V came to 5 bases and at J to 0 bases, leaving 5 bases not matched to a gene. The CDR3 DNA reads TGTGCCAGCAGCCCCCGGACAGGGGTCTCCTACAATGAGCAGTTCTTC. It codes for CASSPRTGVSYNEQFF.

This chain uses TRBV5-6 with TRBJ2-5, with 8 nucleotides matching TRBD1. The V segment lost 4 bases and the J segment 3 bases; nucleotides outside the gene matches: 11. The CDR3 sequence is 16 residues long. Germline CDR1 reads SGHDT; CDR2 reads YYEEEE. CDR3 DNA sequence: TGTGCCAGCAGCCCACTAACCATGGACAGGGAAGAGACCCAGTACTTC. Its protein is CASSPLTMDREETQYF.

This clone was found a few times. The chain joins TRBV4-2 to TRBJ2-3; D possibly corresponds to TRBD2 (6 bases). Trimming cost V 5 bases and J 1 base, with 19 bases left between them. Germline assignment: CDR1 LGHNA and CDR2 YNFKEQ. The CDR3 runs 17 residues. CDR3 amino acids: CASSLDWGVPGTDTQYF. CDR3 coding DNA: TGTGCCAGCAGCTTGGACTGGGGGGTACCGGGCACAGATACGCAGTATTTT.

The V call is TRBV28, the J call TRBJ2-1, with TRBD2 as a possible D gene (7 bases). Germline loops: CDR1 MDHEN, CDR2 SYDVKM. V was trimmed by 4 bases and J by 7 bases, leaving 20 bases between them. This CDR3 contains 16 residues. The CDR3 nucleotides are TGTGCCAGCAGTTCTATGGCGGGGGCAGGTACGAATGAGCAGTTCTTC. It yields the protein CASSSMAGAGTNEQFF.

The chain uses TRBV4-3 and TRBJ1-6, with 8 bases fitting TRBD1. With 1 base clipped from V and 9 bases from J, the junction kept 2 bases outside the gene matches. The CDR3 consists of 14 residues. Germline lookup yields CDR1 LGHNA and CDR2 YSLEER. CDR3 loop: CASSQARGLSPLHF. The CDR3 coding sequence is TGCGCCAGCAGCCAAGCCAGGGGGCTTTCACCCCTCCACTTT.

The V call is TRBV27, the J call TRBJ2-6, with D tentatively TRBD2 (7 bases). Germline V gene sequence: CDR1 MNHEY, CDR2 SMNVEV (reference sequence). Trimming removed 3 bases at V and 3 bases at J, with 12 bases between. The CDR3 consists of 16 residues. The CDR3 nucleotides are TGTGCCAGCAGTTTCGAGGGGGGGTATGGGGCCAACGTCCTGACTTTC. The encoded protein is CASSFEGGYGANVLTF. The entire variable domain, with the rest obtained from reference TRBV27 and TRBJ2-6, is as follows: EAQVTQNPRYLITVTGKKLTVTCSQNMNHEYMSWYRQDPGLGLRQIYYSMNVEVTDKGDVPEGYKVSRKEKRNFPLILESPSPNQTSLYFCASSFEGGYGANVLTFGAGSRLTVL.

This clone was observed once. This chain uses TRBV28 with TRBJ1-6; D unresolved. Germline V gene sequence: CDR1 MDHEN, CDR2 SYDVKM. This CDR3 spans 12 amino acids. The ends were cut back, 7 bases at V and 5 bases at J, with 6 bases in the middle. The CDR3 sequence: CASKRDNSPLHF. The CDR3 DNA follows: TGTGCCAGCAAGAGAGATAATTCACCCCTCCACTTT. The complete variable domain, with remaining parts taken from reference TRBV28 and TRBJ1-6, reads DVKVTQSSRYLVKRTGEKVFLECVQDMDHENMFWYRQDPGLGLRLIYFSYDVKMKEKGDIPEGYSVSREKKERFSLILESASTNQTSMYLCASKRDNSPLHFGNGTRLTVT.

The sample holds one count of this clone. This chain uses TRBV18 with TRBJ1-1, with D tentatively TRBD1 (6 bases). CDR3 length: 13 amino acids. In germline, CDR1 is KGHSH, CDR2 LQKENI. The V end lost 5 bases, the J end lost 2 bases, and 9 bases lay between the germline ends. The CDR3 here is CASSDRTNTEAFF. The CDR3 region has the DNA TGTGCCAGCTCAGACAGGACCAACACTGAAGCTTTCTTT.

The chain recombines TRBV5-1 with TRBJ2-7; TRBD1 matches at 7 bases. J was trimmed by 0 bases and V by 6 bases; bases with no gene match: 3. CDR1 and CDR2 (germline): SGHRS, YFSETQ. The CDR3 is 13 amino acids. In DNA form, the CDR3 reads TGCGCCAGCAAACGGGACAGCTCCTACGAGCAGTACTTC. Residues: CASKRDSSYEQYF.

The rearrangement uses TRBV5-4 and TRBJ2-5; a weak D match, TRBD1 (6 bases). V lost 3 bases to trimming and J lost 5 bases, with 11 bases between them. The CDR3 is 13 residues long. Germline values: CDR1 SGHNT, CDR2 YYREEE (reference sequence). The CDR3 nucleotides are TGTGCCAGCAGCTCGCAGGGGTCGGAGACCCAGTACTTC. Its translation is CASSSQGSETQYF.

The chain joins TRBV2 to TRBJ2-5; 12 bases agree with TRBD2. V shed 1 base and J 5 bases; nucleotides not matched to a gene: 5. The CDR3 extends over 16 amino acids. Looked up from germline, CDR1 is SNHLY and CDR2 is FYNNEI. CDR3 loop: CASSEGTTSGGETQYF. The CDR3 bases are TGTGCCAGCAGTGAAGGCACGACTAGCGGGGGTGAGACCCAGTACTTC.

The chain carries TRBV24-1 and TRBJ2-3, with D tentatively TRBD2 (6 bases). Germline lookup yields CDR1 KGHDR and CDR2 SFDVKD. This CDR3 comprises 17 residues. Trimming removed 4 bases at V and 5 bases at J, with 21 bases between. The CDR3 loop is CATSEHPGPGGEDTQYF. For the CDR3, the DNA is TGTGCCACCAGTGAGCATCCGGGACCCGGGGGAGAAGATACGCAGTATTTT.

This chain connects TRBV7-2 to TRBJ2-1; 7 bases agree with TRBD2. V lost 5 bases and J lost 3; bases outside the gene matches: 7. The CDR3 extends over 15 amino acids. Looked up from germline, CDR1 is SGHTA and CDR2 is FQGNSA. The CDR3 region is CASSGLRESYNEQFF. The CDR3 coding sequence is TGTGCCAGCAGCGGGCTGCGGGAGAGCTACAATGAGCAGTTCTTC.

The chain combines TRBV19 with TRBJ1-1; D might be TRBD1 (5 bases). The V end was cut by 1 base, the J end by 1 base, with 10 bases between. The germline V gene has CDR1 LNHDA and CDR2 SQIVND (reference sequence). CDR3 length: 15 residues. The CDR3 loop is CASSIAGRENTEAFF. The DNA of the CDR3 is TGTGCCAGTAGTATAGCTGGCAGGGAGAACACTGAAGCTTTCTTT.

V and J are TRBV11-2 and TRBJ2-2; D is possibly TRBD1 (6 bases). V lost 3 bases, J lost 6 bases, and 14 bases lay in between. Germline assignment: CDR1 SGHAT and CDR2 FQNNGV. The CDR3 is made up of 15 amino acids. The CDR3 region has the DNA TGTGCCAGCAGCTTTCCTAGGGGGAAGGCCGGGGAGCTGTTTTTT. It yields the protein CASSFPRGKAGELFF.

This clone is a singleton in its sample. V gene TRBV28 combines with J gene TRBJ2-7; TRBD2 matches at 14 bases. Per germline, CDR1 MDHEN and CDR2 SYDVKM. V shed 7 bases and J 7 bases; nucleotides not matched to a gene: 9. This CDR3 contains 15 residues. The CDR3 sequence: CASTEGGTSGREQYF. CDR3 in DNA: TGTGCCAGCACCGAAGGTGGGACTAGCGGGAGAGAGCAGTACTTC.

DNA for the CDR3: TGTGCCAGCAGCCCTCGGGGAGGGACTGCCACCGGGGAGCTGTTTTTT. Encoded protein: CASSPRGGTATGELFF. The V call is TRBV9, the J call TRBJ2-2, with 7 bases matching TRBD2. This CDR3 has 16 amino acids. Germline CDR1 reads SGDLS; CDR2 reads YYNGEE. The trim removed 4 bases at V and 4 bases at J, leaving 10 bases unmatched. Looking up the rest from reference TRBV9 and TRBJ2-2 gives the full variable domain: DSGVTQTPKHLITATGQRVTLRCSPRSGDLSVYWYQQSLDQGLQFLIQYYNGEERAKGNILERFSAQQFPDLHSELNLSSLELGDSALYFCASSPRGGTATGELFFGEGSRLTVL.

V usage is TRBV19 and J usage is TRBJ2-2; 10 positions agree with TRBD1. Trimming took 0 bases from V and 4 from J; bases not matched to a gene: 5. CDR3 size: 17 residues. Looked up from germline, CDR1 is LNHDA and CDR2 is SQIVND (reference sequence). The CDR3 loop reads CASSIDRGQGGTGELFF. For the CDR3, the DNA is TGTGCCAGTAGTATAGATCGTGGACAGGGGGGCACCGGGGAGCTGTTTTTT.

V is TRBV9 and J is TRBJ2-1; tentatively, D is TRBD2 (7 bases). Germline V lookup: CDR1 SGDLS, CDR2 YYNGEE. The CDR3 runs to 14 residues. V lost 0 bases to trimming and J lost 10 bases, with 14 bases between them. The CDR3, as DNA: TGTGCCAGCAGCGTAGGTGGGGGGGCAGGAGAGCAGTTCTTC. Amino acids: CASSVGGGAGEQFF.

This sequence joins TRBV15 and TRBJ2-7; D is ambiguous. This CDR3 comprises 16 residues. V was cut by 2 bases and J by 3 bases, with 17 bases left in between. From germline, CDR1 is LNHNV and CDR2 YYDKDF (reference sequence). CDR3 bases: TGTGCCACCAGCAGAAATCGTCGTTACGGAGTCTACGAGCAGTACTTC. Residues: CATSRNRRYGVYEQYF.

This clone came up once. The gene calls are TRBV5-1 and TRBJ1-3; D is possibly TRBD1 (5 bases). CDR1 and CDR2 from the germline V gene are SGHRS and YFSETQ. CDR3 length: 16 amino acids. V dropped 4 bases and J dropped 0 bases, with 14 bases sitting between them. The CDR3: CASSLGTASSGNTIYF. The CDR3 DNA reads TGCGCCAGCAGCCTCGGGACTGCGAGCTCTGGAAACACCATATATTTT.